The next 30 T cell receptor beta chains were all read from a single sample in a study of T cell changes during pregnancy in multiple sclerosis. Generated by immunoSEQ multiplex PCR, the TCRdb table keeps only in-frame clones and is missing some. Of tens of thousands of clones listed, 90% are singletons. This specimen consisted of CD4+ T cells from peripheral blood mononuclear cells, obtained in the first trimester of pregnancy. The receptors were gathered from a female donor in good health, enrolled as a control in a pregnancy study.

The rearrangement uses TRBV2 and TRBJ2-6, with a possible D match to TRBD1 (5 bases). V lost 3 bases to trimming and J lost 2 bases, with 11 bases between them. CDR3 length: 16 residues. Germline-derived CDR1 and CDR2 are SNHLY and FYNNEI. This chain's CDR3 is CASSEGRATGANVLTF. CDR3 bases: TGTGCCAGCAGTGAGGGCAGGGCGACTGGGGCCAACGTCCTGACTTTC.

The V and J genes are TRBV19 and TRBJ1-2, with D unclear. Trimming took off 4 bases at V and 6 bases at J, with 12 bases between the two ends. This CDR3 spans 13 amino acids. Germline CDR1 is LNHDA and CDR2 is SQIVND (reference sequence). Here the CDR3 reads CASSKQVVNGYTF. The DNA for the CDR3 is TGTGCCAGTAGTAAGCAGGTAGTTAATGGCTACACCTTC.

The chain employs TRBV19 and TRBJ2-2; 7 bases are shared with TRBD2. The CDR3 length is 14 residues. V trimming: 4 bases; J trimming: 3 bases; junction bases outside the gene matches: 2. Per the germline V gene, CDR1 is LNHDA and CDR2 is SQIVND (reference sequence). The CDR3 sequence is CASSRDYYTGELFF. The CDR3 region has the DNA TGTGCCAGTAGTAGGGACTATTACACCGGGGAGCTGTTTTTT. Together with reference TRBV19 and TRBJ2-2, the CDR3 gives the full variable domain: DGGITQSPKYLFRKEGQNVTLSCEQNLNHDAMYWYRQDPGQGLRLIYYSQIVNDFQKGDIAEGYSVSREKKESFPLTVTSAQKNPTAFYLCASSRDYYTGELFFGEGSRLTVL.

The chain employs TRBV19 and TRBJ1-3; TRBD1 matches 8 bases. Germline CDR1 is LNHDA and CDR2 is SQIVND (reference sequence). Trimming took 4 bases from V and 3 from J; bases not matched to a gene: 14. The CDR3 runs 18 residues. The DNA for the CDR3 is TGTGCCAGTAGTACCCACCGCGGACAGGGCTCGAATGGAAACACCATATATTTT. This translates into CASSTHRGQGSNGNTIYF.

The V and J genes are TRBV27 and TRBJ1-2, with 7 bases lining up with TRBD1. CDR1 is MNHEY and CDR2 is SMNVEV in the germline V gene (reference sequence). This CDR3 spans 15 amino acids. The V segment lost 5 bases and the J segment 4 bases; nucleotides outside the gene matches: 10. The CDR3 loop reads CASSPNPDRVYGYTF. The DNA for the CDR3 is TGTGCCAGCAGTCCGAACCCCGACAGGGTCTATGGCTACACCTTC.

This clone was seen a single time. The rearrangement links TRBV7-2 to TRBJ1-2; TRBD1 might be the D (5 bases). The V end was cut by 1 base, the J end by 3 bases, with 9 bases between. CDR1 is SGHTA, CDR2 FQGNSA, per germline. This CDR3 is 14 amino acids long. The CDR3 spells CASSLGRDYYGYTF. The DNA for the CDR3 is TGTGCCAGCAGCTTAGGGCGGGACTACTATGGCTACACCTTC.

The chain carries TRBV7-2 and TRBJ2-1; maybe TRBD1 (7 bases). The germline V gene encodes CDR1 SGHTA and CDR2 FQGNSA. The V gene lost 6 bases and the J gene lost 7 bases, with 16 bases spanning the gap. The CDR3 spans 14 residues. The CDR3 DNA sequence: TGTGCCAGCAGTAGGGGGCGCGGGGTGAATGAGCAGTTCTTC. Translating it yields CASSRGRGVNEQFF.

This chain joins TRBV7-3 and TRBJ2-1, with D uncertain. Per germline, CDR1 SGHTA and CDR2 FQGTGA. The CDR3 runs to 12 residues. Trimming removed 2 bases at V and 5 bases at J, with 4 bases between. This chain's CDR3 is CASSLSNNEQFF. CDR3 DNA sequence: TGTGCCAGCAGCTTATCCAACAATGAGCAGTTCTTC.

This chain connects TRBV19 to TRBJ1-5; D is uncertain. V lost 3 bases and J 3 bases, leaving 15 bases between the germline ends. Germline loops: CDR1 LNHDA, CDR2 SQIVND (reference sequence). This CDR3 comprises 16 residues. The CDR3 DNA follows: TGTGCCAGTAGTATTAATACGGGGATATACAATCAGCCCCAGCATTTT. Amino acids: CASSINTGIYNQPQHF.

The chain employs TRBV28 and TRBJ2-7, with a possible D match to TRBD1 (5 bases). V lost 4 bases and J lost 3, with 10 bases in between. CDR3 length: 13 residues. Per germline, CDR1 MDHEN and CDR2 SYDVKM. The CDR3 protein is CASSSTAHYEQYF. The CDR3 DNA reads TGTGCCAGCAGTTCGACAGCTCACTACGAGCAGTACTTC.

CDR3 in DNA: TGTGCCAGCAGTCCTCAGGGGGCGGGAAACTATGGCTACACCTTC. As protein: CASSPQGAGNYGYTF. The chain employs TRBV27 and TRBJ1-2, with TRBD1 matching over 8 bases. The CDR3 is made up of 15 amino acids. Trimming took 5 bases from V and 2 from J; bases not matched to a gene: 7. Germline CDR1 reads MNHEY; CDR2 reads SMNVEV (reference sequence).

The V call is TRBV6-5, the J call TRBJ2-5; 8 bases match TRBD1. CDR3 length equals 13 residues. V shed 5 bases, J shed 11 bases, and the junction held 10 bases outside the gene matches. CDR1 is MNHEY and CDR2 is SVGAGI in the germline V gene. In DNA, the CDR3 is TGTGCCAGCAGTCGACAGGGGCCTAATCGGCAGTACTTC. Translated: CASSRQGPNRQYF.

CDR3 in DNA: TGTGCCAGCAGCTTAAACAGGGGTCTGAGTGAAGCTTTCTTT. Protein sequence: CASSLNRGLSEAFF. The gene calls are TRBV7-2 and TRBJ1-1, with 7 bases identical to TRBD1. CDR1 and CDR2 from the germline V gene are SGHTA and FQGNSA. CDR3 size: 14 residues. V was pared by 2 bases and J by 7 bases, with 7 bases of the junction left unmatched. The full variable domain, completed using reference TRBV7-2 and TRBJ1-1, is GAGVSQSPSNKVTEKGKDVELRCDPISGHTALYWYRQSLGQGLEFLIYFQGNSAPDKSGLPSDRFSAERTGGSVSTLTIQRTQQEDSAVYLCASSLNRGLSEAFFGQGTRLTVV.

The chain joins TRBV27 to TRBJ1-5; no reliable D call. Trimming shortened V by 6 bases and J by 1 base, and 13 bases separated the two germline ends. CDR1 is MNHEY and CDR2 is SMNVEV in the germline V gene (reference sequence). This CDR3 has 15 residues. CDR3 region: CASRPQMWSNQPQHF. CDR3 nucleotide sequence: TGTGCCAGCAGGCCACAAATGTGGAGCAATCAGCCCCAGCATTTT.

This clone was seen a single time. The chain carries TRBV5-4 and TRBJ2-5, with 8 bases aligning to TRBD2. The CDR3 is 14 residues long. Unmatched junction bases numbered 7, after V lost 6 bases and J lost 3 bases. Germline CDR1 reads SGHNT; CDR2 reads YYREEE (reference sequence). The CDR3: CASTRGGTKETQYF. In nucleotides, the CDR3 is TGTGCCAGCACCCGGGGGGGAACTAAAGAGACCCAGTACTTC.

J is TRBJ2-6 and V is TRBV18; 9 nucleotides line up with TRBD1. Germline lookup yields CDR1 KGHSH and CDR2 LQKENI. V shed 6 bases, J shed 0 bases, and the junction held 6 bases outside the gene matches. CDR3 size: 17 residues. The CDR3 DNA is TGTGCCAGCTCTTCCGGGACAGGGAGCTCTGGGGCCAACGTCCTGACTTTC. It translates to CASSSGTGSSGANVLTF.

The rearrangement uses TRBV11-2 and TRBJ2-7, with TRBD2 as a possible D gene (6 bases). Germline loops: CDR1 SGHAT, CDR2 FQNNGV. The CDR3 consists of 14 residues. Trimming removed 1 base at V and 3 bases at J, with 10 bases between. The CDR3 region is CASSLVGGRYEQYF. CDR3 in DNA: TGTGCCAGCAGCTTAGTCGGGGGACGCTACGAGCAGTACTTC.

The DNA for the CDR3 is TGTGCCACCAGAACAGGACAGGGGATGTCCTACGAGCAGTACTTC. Amino acid sequence: CATRTGQGMSYEQYF. The rearrangement uses TRBV15 and TRBJ2-7, with TRBD1 matching over 9 bases. V lost 6 bases to trimming and J lost 1 base; unmatched junction nucleotides: 7. CDR3 length: 15 residues. Germline CDR1 and CDR2: LNHNV and YYDKDF (reference sequence).

The rearrangement uses TRBV7-2 and TRBJ1-1; a possible D gene is TRBD1 (5 bases). Germline CDR1 reads SGHTA; CDR2 reads FQGNSA. Trimming left V 7 bases short and J 1 base short, with 10 bases between. The CDR3 extends over 13 amino acids. CDR3 amino acids: CASTRRGNTEAFF. The DNA of the CDR3 is TGTGCCAGCACCCGGAGGGGGAACACTGAAGCTTTCTTT. Variable domain in full (rest from reference TRBV7-2 and TRBJ1-1): GAGVSQSPSNKVTEKGKDVELRCDPISGHTALYWYRQSLGQGLEFLIYFQGNSAPDKSGLPSDRFSAERTGGSVSTLTIQRTQQEDSAVYLCASTRRGNTEAFFGQGTRLTVV.

The chain carries TRBV19 and TRBJ2-7, with D possibly being TRBD1 (6 bases). The CDR3 covers 14 residues. V lost 4 bases to trimming and J lost 3 bases, with 13 bases between them. In germline, CDR1 is LNHDA, CDR2 SQIVND (reference sequence). The CDR3 spells CASSTSRGSYEQYF. CDR3 nucleotide sequence: TGTGCCAGTAGTACCTCGAGGGGGAGCTACGAGCAGTACTTC.

V and J are TRBV2 and TRBJ2-5; D is uncertain. Per the germline V gene, CDR1 is SNHLY and CDR2 is FYNNEI. The CDR3 is 11 amino acids. Trimming left V 6 bases short and J 1 base short, with 3 bases between. The CDR3 DNA is TGTGCCAGCAGCCTCCAAGAGACCCAGTACTTC. This codes for CASSLQETQYF.

The J gene is TRBJ1-5, the V gene TRBV5-4; 7 nucleotides agree with TRBD1. The CDR3 extends over 16 amino acids. V lost 4 bases, J lost 0 bases, and 7 bases stayed unmatched. The V gene's germline CDR1 is SGHNT and CDR2 YYREEE (reference sequence). The CDR3 reads CASSQGGQYSNQPQHF. Here the CDR3 DNA reads TGTGCCAGCAGCCAAGGGGGACAGTATAGCAATCAGCCCCAGCATTTT.

The genes are TRBV5-4 and TRBJ1-2; D remains unclear. V was pared by 1 base and J by 2 bases, with 9 bases between. Germline values: CDR1 SGHNT, CDR2 YYREEE (reference sequence). The CDR3 is made up of 14 amino acids. CDR3 residues: CASSLTTTNYGYTF. Here the CDR3 DNA reads TGTGCCAGCAGCTTGACCACAACGAACTATGGCTACACCTTC.

The chain couples TRBV2 to TRBJ1-5, with TRBD1 matching over 10 bases. The CDR3 covers 14 residues. The trim removed 9 bases at V and 2 bases at J, leaving 4 bases unmatched. The germline V gene encodes CDR1 SNHLY and CDR2 FYNNEI. This CDR3 reads CARAGTGGNQPQHF. CDR3 DNA sequence: TGTGCCAGGGCCGGGACAGGGGGCAATCAGCCCCAGCATTTT.

Here the CDR3 DNA reads TGTGCCAGCAGCTTGACCGGGACACTCTCCTACGAGCAGTACTTC. Its translation is CASSLTGTLSYEQYF. The genes are TRBV7-9 and TRBJ2-7, with D tentatively TRBD1 (6 bases). Germline V CDR1 and CDR2: SEHNR, FQNEAQ (reference sequence). With 3 bases removed from V and 0 bases from J, the gap between germline ends came to 12 bases. The length of the CDR3 is 15 residues.

This chain uses TRBV6-6 with TRBJ1-1; D ambiguous. This CDR3 spans 12 amino acids. Deletions cut 5 bases from V and 7 bases from J, with 11 bases between. The germline V gene has CDR1 MNHNY and CDR2 SVGAGI (reference sequence). The CDR3 DNA sequence: TGTGCCAGCAGTACAAAAGGCGGTGAAGCTTTCTTT. The encoded protein is CASSTKGGEAFF.

The V and J genes are TRBV28 and TRBJ1-5; perhaps TRBD1 as D (5 bases). Per germline, CDR1 MDHEN and CDR2 SYDVKM. Trimming cost V 7 bases and J 3 bases, with 13 bases left between them. This CDR3 has 14 residues. In DNA form, the CDR3 reads TGTGCCAGCACCAGACAGACAGTCAATCAGCCCCAGCATTTT. As protein: CASTRQTVNQPQHF.

The chain uses TRBV4-2 and TRBJ1-1; the D gene is possibly TRBD1 (6 bases). The CDR3 has 13 residues. Trimming shortened V by 5 bases and J by 1 base, and 8 bases separated the two germline ends. Germline CDR1 reads LGHNA; CDR2 reads YNFKEQ. CDR3 nucleotides: TGTGCCAGCAGCGCACAGGGGAACACTGAAGCTTTCTTT. It translates to CASSAQGNTEAFF.

The J gene is TRBJ1-3, the V gene TRBV7-2; D remains ambiguous. This CDR3 is 15 amino acids long. V was trimmed by 4 bases and J by 0 bases, leaving 10 bases between them. Germline CDR1 and CDR2: SGHTA and FQGNSA. The DNA for the CDR3 is TGTGCCAGCAGCTCGGACGGGAGCTCTGGAAACACCATATATTTT. This codes for CASSSDGSSGNTIYF.

The chain links TRBV7-6 to TRBJ1-1; D call uncertain. There are 14 residues in the CDR3. The V gene lost 2 bases and the J gene lost 1 base, with 8 bases spanning the gap. In germline, CDR1 is SGHVS, CDR2 FNYEAQ. The CDR3 coding sequence is TGTGCCAGCAGCTTAAGGGAGGCGAACACTGAAGCTTTCTTT. Translated: CASSLREANTEAFF. Supplemented by reference TRBV7-6 and TRBJ1-1, the full variable domain reads GAGVSQSPRYKVTKRGQDVALRCDPISGHVSLYWYRQALGQGPEFLTYFNYEAQQDKSGLPNDRFSAERPEGSISTLTIQRTEQRDSAMYRCASSLREANTEAFFGQGTRLTVV.